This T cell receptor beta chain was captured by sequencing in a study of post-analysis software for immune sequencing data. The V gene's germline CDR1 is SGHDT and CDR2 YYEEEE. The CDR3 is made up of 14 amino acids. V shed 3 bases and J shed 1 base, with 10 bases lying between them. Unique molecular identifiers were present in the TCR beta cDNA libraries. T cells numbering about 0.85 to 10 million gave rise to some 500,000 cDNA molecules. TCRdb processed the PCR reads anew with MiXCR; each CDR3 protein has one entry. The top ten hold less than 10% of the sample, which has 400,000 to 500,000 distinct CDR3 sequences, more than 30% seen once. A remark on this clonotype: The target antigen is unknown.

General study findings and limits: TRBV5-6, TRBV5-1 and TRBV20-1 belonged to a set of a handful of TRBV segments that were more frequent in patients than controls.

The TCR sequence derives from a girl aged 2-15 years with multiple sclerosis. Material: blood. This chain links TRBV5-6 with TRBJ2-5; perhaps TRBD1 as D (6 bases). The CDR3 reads CASSSWTVQETQYF. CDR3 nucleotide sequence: TGTGCCAGCAGCTCATGGACAGTCCAAGAGACCCAGTACTTC.